Listed below are T cell receptor beta chains from one sample, sequenced in a study of OX40 agonist ivuxolimab in advanced cancers. TCRdb keeps only in-frame clones here, not all; method: immunoSEQ multiplex PCR. This sample has some 81,000 clones; around 83% occur once, and the top ten carry under 0.8%. The sequencing used CD4+ or CD8+ T cells sorted from blood, collected in a trial of the OX40 agonist ivuxolimab. Source of these receptors: an adult with an advanced solid tumor such as melanoma, head and neck, liver or kidney cancer. CDR3s include the opening cysteine and the closing phenylalanine or tryptophan. The D gene is left open where the match is weak.

>NA|TRBV6-4|TRBJ2-3
CASSVTGADTQYF
TGTGCCAGCAGTGTCACCGGGGCGGATACGCAGTATTTT
>TRBD1|TRBV5-1|TRBJ1-4
CASSPQGANEKLFF
TGCGCCAGCAGCCCCCAGGGGGCTAATGAAAAACTGTTTTTT
>NA|TRBV6-5|TRBJ2-3
CASSYSGPGGRDTQYF
TGTGCCAGCAGTTACTCGGGGCCGGGGGGCAGGGATACGCAGTATTTT
>NA|TRBV6-1|TRBJ2-3
CASSRREVIDTQYF
TGTGCCAGCAGTCGCAGGGAGGTTATAGATACGCAGTATTTT
>NA|TRBV18|TRBJ2-7
CASSPIQDSHEQYF
TGTGCCAGCTCACCAATCCAGGACAGCCACGAGCAGTACTTC
>NA|TRBV30|TRBJ2-3
CAWSVKDTQYF
TGTGCCTGGAGTGTAAAGGATACGCAGTATTTT
>NA|TRBV5-4|TRBJ2-7
CASSLGLVGEQYF
TGTGCCAGCAGCTTGGGCCTCGTGGGCGAGCAGTACTTC
>NA|TRBV5-1|TRBJ2-2
CASKPDGGPQPGELFF
TGCGCCAGCAAACCCGACGGGGGGCCACAACCGGGGGAGCTGTTTTTT
>TRBD1|TRBV18|TRBJ1-1
CASSPQRTGSTEAFF
TGTGCCAGCTCACCACAGAGGACAGGGAGTACTGAAGCTTTCTTT
>NA|TRBV4-1|TRBJ1-5
CASSQDPTGISNQPQHF
TGCGCCAGCAGCCAAGACCCTACAGGGATAAGCAATCAGCCCCAGCATTTT